The 26 T cell receptor beta chains listed next were all sequenced from one sample in a study of control samples from healthy donors and cancer patients. TCRdb's table, derived via immunoSEQ multiplex PCR, lists solely in-frame clones and lacks some. This sample has around 92,000 clones, with almost 85% found just once. Sample: blood. The receptors were gathered from a man aged 55 to 70 in good health.

This clone was counted only a few times. The rearrangement links TRBV7-9 to TRBJ2-7; D uncertain. Looked up from germline, CDR1 is SEHNR and CDR2 is FQNEAQ (reference sequence). CDR3 length equals 14 residues. The V and J ends lost 2 bases and 2 bases respectively, with 10 bases between them. The DNA of the CDR3 is TGTGCCAGCAGCTTAACGACACTTACCTACGAGCAGTACTTC. Encoded protein: CASSLTTLTYEQYF.

This chain uses TRBV11-2 with TRBJ2-2; 7 nucleotides align to TRBD1. The CDR3 spans 15 residues. CDR1 and CDR2 (germline): SGHAT, FQNNGV. V gave up 1 base and J gave up 4 bases; unmatched junction bases: 3. The CDR3 is CASSLGGDSTGELFF. The CDR3 region has the DNA TGTGCCAGCAGCTTAGGAGGGGACAGCACCGGGGAGCTGTTTTTT.

The CDR3 sequence: CASSPRTGEQFF. The CDR3 DNA reads TGTGCCAGCAGTCCCCGGACAGGCGAGCAGTTCTTC. The chain couples TRBV6-5 to TRBJ2-1, with 7 bases identical to TRBD1. V lost 5 bases to trimming and J lost 10 bases; unmatched junction nucleotides: 5. CDR1 is MNHEY, CDR2 SVGAGI, per germline. This CDR3 comprises 12 residues.

V and J are TRBV28 and TRBJ2-5; the match to TRBD2 covers 12 bases. The CDR3 has 16 amino acids. Germline CDR1 reads MDHEN; CDR2 reads SYDVKM. After removal of 5 bases from V and 0 bases from J, the junction contained 4 bases not matched to a gene. The DNA of the CDR3 is TGTGCCAGCAGTCTCTGGACTAGCGGGGACCAAGAGACCCAGTACTTC. Amino acids: CASSLWTSGDQETQYF.

This chain joins TRBV2 and TRBJ1-4, with D perhaps TRBD1 (6 bases). The germline CDR1 and CDR2 sequences are SNHLY and FYNNEI. Trimming shortened V by 5 bases and J by 11 bases, and 18 bases separated the two germline ends. CDR3 length equals 14 residues. CDR3 in DNA: TGTGCCAGCAGTCTACAGGGAGGGCAGGTTAAACTGTTTTTT. Its translation is CASSLQGGQVKLFF.

The chain joins TRBV30 to TRBJ1-1; no reliable D call. Trimming pared 3 bases from V and 7 bases from J, leaving 36 bases between. The length of the CDR3 is 20 residues. Germline V lookup: CDR1 GTSNPN, CDR2 SVGIG (reference sequence). The CDR3 nucleotides read TGTGCCTGGAGGGGGTCCCGCATAAGGCAGTTCCACGCAGTGATGGGTGAAGCTTTCTTT. Protein: CAWRGSRIRQFHAVMGEAFF.

This chain joins TRBV5-6 and TRBJ1-1; D may be TRBD1 (6 bases). The V end was cut by 0 bases, the J end by 5 bases, with 14 bases between. Germline values: CDR1 SGHDT, CDR2 YYEEEE. The CDR3 is made up of 15 amino acids. CDR3 in amino acids: CASSLGPGTGTEAFF. DNA for the CDR3: TGTGCCAGCAGCTTGGGCCCGGGTACAGGGACTGAAGCTTTCTTT.

This chain joins TRBV9 and TRBJ2-1, with D possibly TRBD1 on 6 matching bases. This CDR3 has 17 residues. V shed 3 bases and J shed 0 bases, with 16 bases lying between them. Germline CDR1 reads SGDLS; CDR2 reads YYNGEE. The CDR3: CASSAYGTPSSYNEQFF. The CDR3 region has the DNA TGTGCCAGCAGCGCTTACGGGACACCCAGCTCCTACAATGAGCAGTTCTTC.

The CDR3 sequence: CASSQSYSPLHF. The CDR3 nucleotides are TGTGCCAGCAGTCAAAGTTATTCACCCCTCCACTTT. The V gene is TRBV12-3 or TRBV12-4, the J gene TRBJ1-6, with D uncertain. The V gene lost 5 bases and the J gene lost 8 bases, with 7 bases spanning the gap. The CDR3 consists of 12 residues.

The chain carries TRBV19 and TRBJ1-3; D might be TRBD1 (6 bases). V lost 6 bases and J lost 0, with 15 bases in between. Germline V gene lookup returns CDR1 LNHDA and CDR2 SQIVND (reference sequence). The CDR3 runs 16 residues. For the CDR3, the DNA is TGTGCCAGTAGCCCACCTGGGGGGGCCTCTGGAAACACCATATATTTT. Its translation: CASSPPGGASGNTIYF.

The table lists this clone with a few counts. J is TRBJ2-5 and V is TRBV5-1; 10 nucleotides align to TRBD1. The V and J ends lost 4 bases and 4 bases, in that order; junction bases with no gene match: 7. Germline V gene data show CDR1 as SGHRS and CDR2 as YFSETQ. This CDR3 is built from 15 residues. The CDR3 loop is CASSPDRTGGETQYF. In DNA form, the CDR3 reads TGCGCCAGCAGCCCCGATAGGACAGGGGGAGAGACCCAGTACTTC.

This sequence joins TRBV14 and TRBJ2-3; 10 nucleotides agree with TRBD2. Germline CDR1 reads SGHDN; CDR2 reads FVKESK. The CDR3 runs to 17 residues. The V segment lost 3 bases and the J segment 6 bases; nucleotides outside the gene matches: 12. The CDR3 region has the DNA TGTGCCAGCAGCCATGCGGTGTACCGGGGACTAGCGGATACGCAGTATTTT. Translating it yields CASSHAVYRGLADTQYF.

V and J are TRBV7-3 and TRBJ1-1; perhaps TRBD1 as D (5 bases). CDR3 size: 15 residues. The ends were cut back, 6 bases at V and 3 bases at J, with 17 bases in the middle. The V gene's germline CDR1 is SGHTA and CDR2 FQGTGA. The CDR3 region has the DNA TGTGCCAGCAGGTACATCAGGGAGCCCGACACTGAAGCTTTCTTT. This sequence encodes CASRYIREPDTEAFF.

The rearrangement links TRBV5-6 to TRBJ2-2, with TRBD1 identical over 10 bases. The trim removed 5 bases at V and 5 bases at J, leaving 9 bases unmatched. There are 16 residues in the CDR3. Germline V CDR1 and CDR2: SGHDT, YYEEEE. CDR3 sequence: CASSFAGTGVTGELFF. In DNA, the CDR3 is TGTGCCAGCAGTTTTGCCGGGACAGGGGTAACCGGGGAGCTGTTTTTT.

This chain uses TRBV30 with TRBJ2-2; D is unclear. Germline-derived CDR1 and CDR2 are GTSNPN and SVGIG (reference sequence). The CDR3 totals 14 residues. Trimming removed 4 bases at V and 3 bases at J, with 12 bases between. Here the CDR3 DNA reads TGTGCCTGGATACTACGGGCGGACACCGGGGAGCTGTTTTTT. It specifies CAWILRADTGELFF.

This clone occurred a few times. The J gene is TRBJ1-1, the V gene TRBV7-3; TRBD1 matches at 9 bases. Trimming cost V 5 bases and J 4 bases; bases outside gene matches: 8. The V gene's germline CDR1 is SGHTA and CDR2 FQGTGA. The CDR3 loop spans 15 amino acids. The CDR3 protein is CASSTTGGPGTEAFF. CDR3 DNA sequence: TGTGCCAGCAGCACCACAGGGGGCCCGGGCACTGAAGCTTTCTTT.

V usage is TRBV5-1 and J usage is TRBJ2-3; 9 bases line up with TRBD1. Germline values: CDR1 SGHRS, CDR2 YFSETQ. The V and J ends lost 0 bases and 4 bases, in that order; junction bases with no gene match: 6. The CDR3 consists of 16 residues. CDR3: CASSLEGTGLADTQYF. CDR3 sequence (DNA): TGCGCCAGCAGCTTGGAGGGGACAGGGTTAGCAGATACGCAGTATTTT.

This clone was seen only once. The V gene is TRBV28, the J gene TRBJ2-7, with TRBD1 as a possible D gene (5 bases). The germline CDR1 and CDR2 sequences are MDHEN and SYDVKM. CDR3 size: 14 residues. Trimming shortened V by 6 bases and J by 2 bases, and 14 bases separated the two germline ends. The CDR3 nucleotides read TGTGCCAGCAGCAATGGACAACTTCCCTACGAGCAGTACTTC. It yields the protein CASSNGQLPYEQYF.

This chain links TRBV2 with TRBJ2-1, with D perhaps matching TRBD2 (5 bases). The germline V and J ends were trimmed by 7 bases and 4 bases, with 5 bases remaining between them. The CDR3 contains 11 residues. Germline V gives CDR1 SNHLY, CDR2 FYNNEI. The CDR3 DNA reads TGTGCCAGCACGGGGTACAATGAGCAGTTCTTC. This gives the protein CASTGYNEQFF.

The rearrangement uses TRBV19 and TRBJ2-4, with 7 positions matching TRBD2. The CDR3 is 15 residues long. The germline gives CDR1 LNHDA, CDR2 SQIVND (reference sequence). The V and J ends lost 5 bases and 0 bases, in that order; junction bases with no gene match: 4. The CDR3 loop is CASSSGGIAKNIQYF. The CDR3 DNA is TGTGCCAGTAGTTCGGGGGGAATAGCCAAAAACATTCAGTACTTC.

The rearrangement uses TRBV24-1 and TRBJ2-1; 10 bases are shared with TRBD1. CDR1 is KGHDR and CDR2 is SFDVKD in the germline V gene. Trimming removed 9 bases from V and 0 bases from J; junction bases left unmatched: 16. This CDR3 spans 19 amino acids. The DNA of the CDR3 is TGTGCCACCGGGGGGTTCCGGGACAGGGGTCTCCGCTCCTACAATGAGCAGTTCTTC. Translated: CATGGFRDRGLRSYNEQFF.

CDR3 protein: CAWRRPIRVSPLHF. The CDR3 DNA sequence: TGTGCCTGGAGACGACCTATTCGAGTTTCACCCCTCCACTTT. This chain uses TRBV30 with TRBJ1-6; no clear D. Between the trimmed V and J ends, which lost 3 bases and 9 bases, there was a span of 15 bases. The germline CDR1 and CDR2 sequences are GTSNPN and SVGIG (reference sequence). CDR3 length: 14 amino acids.

This clone was recorded once. The chain employs TRBV2 and TRBJ1-5; no clear D. CDR1 SNHLY and CDR2 FYNNEI come from the germline V gene. This CDR3 is built from 15 residues. The V end was cut by 3 bases, the J end by 2 bases, with 11 bases between. The CDR3 protein is CASSEAAAGNQPQHF. The CDR3 DNA is TGTGCCAGCAGTGAGGCGGCAGCTGGCAATCAGCCCCAGCATTTT.

This clone turned up a few times. The chain couples TRBV6-5 to TRBJ1-5, with D perhaps matching TRBD1 (5 bases). Germline V lookup: CDR1 MNHEY, CDR2 SVGAGI. The V end lost 2 bases, the J end lost 4 bases, and 9 bases lay between the germline ends. This CDR3 has 14 amino acids. This CDR3 is CASSYDPGNQPQHF. In nucleotides, the CDR3 is TGTGCCAGCAGTTACGACCCAGGGAATCAGCCCCAGCATTTT.

The chain carries TRBV10-3 and TRBJ2-1; tentatively, D is TRBD1 (6 bases). The CDR3 is made up of 15 amino acids. The germline V and J ends were trimmed by 6 bases and 0 bases, with 12 bases remaining between them. Germline loops: CDR1 ENHRY, CDR2 SYGVKD. CDR3 sequence reads: CAISATGSSYNEQFF. The CDR3 nucleotides are TGTGCCATCAGCGCCACAGGGAGCTCCTACAATGAGCAGTTCTTC.

CDR3 protein: CASSLPPGLQNTGELFF. CDR3 sequence (DNA): TGCGCCAGCAGCTTGCCCCCGGGACTACAAAACACCGGGGAGCTGTTTTTT. V usage is TRBV5-1 and J usage is TRBJ2-2; 7 bases agree with TRBD2. The CDR3 runs 17 residues. The J segment lost 2 bases and the V segment lost 1 base, leaving 8 bases of the junction unmatched. Germline values: CDR1 SGHRS, CDR2 YFSETQ.